Listed here are 25 T cell receptor beta chains from one sample, sequenced in a study of T cells expressing NK-cell markers. For each CDR3 protein, TCRdb gives one entry from its re-call of the 5' RACE reads, without DNA. This sample carries around 140,000 distinct CDR3 sequences, with 9% to 15% going to the ten biggest clones. What was sequenced was blood T cells: a sorted CD56 or NKG2C T cell subset, CD4+ or CD8+ T cells, or bulk PBMC T cells (not recorded which). Receptor source: a man in his late teens or twenties in good health.

This chain connects TRBV7-9 to TRBJ2-3; TCRdb proposes TRBD2, but this gene call is untestable without DNA. CDR3 length: 16 residues. Germline values: CDR1 SEHNR, CDR2 FQNEAQ (reference sequence). The CDR3 is CASSRASSGVTDTQYF.

The chain links TRBV7-9 to TRBJ2-4; the D gene TCRdb calls, TRBD2, cannot be checked with no DNA. The CDR3 extends over 17 amino acids. Germline assignment: CDR1 SEHNR and CDR2 FQNEAQ (reference sequence). The CDR3: CASSLNRAGGFENIQYF.

This clonotype counts as medium-sized (0.01 to 0.1%) by frequency. J is TRBJ1-2 and V is TRBV6-5; TCRdb names TRBD1, which stays unverified in the absence of DNA. Germline V lookup: CDR1 MNHEY, CDR2 SVGAGI. CDR3 length: 13 amino acids. Here the CDR3 reads CASSHGQGNGYTF.

The chain carries TRBV15 and TRBJ2-7; TCRdb outputs TRBD1, but without DNA this stays unchecked. Germline V CDR1 and CDR2: LNHNV, YYDKDF (reference sequence). The CDR3 is made up of 15 amino acids. Here the CDR3 reads CATSPRDSDPHEQYF.

The V call is TRBV18, the J call TRBJ2-1; TCRdb selects TRBD1, and the lack of DNA leaves this call unchecked. The CDR3 is made up of 14 amino acids. Germline V gives CDR1 KGHSH, CDR2 LQKENI. CDR3 loop: CASSPGGGDNEQFF.

This chain connects TRBV29-1 to TRBJ2-2; the TCRdb D gene call, TRBD2, has no DNA to confirm it. The CDR3 loop spans 15 amino acids. Looked up from germline, CDR1 is SQVTM and CDR2 is ANQGSEA. CDR3 in amino acids: CSVAGTPGGTGELFF.

The V and J genes are TRBV10-3 and TRBJ2-1; TCRdb designates TRBD1, a call that cannot be tested without DNA. The germline gives CDR1 ENHRY, CDR2 SYGVKD. The CDR3 contains 13 residues. Here the CDR3 reads CAISDSRDGEQFF.

The genes are TRBV27 and TRBJ2-5; TCRdb names TRBD2, which stays unverified in the absence of DNA. CDR1 and CDR2 from the germline V gene are MNHEY and SMNVEV (reference sequence). This CDR3 has 16 amino acids. CDR3 loop: CASSGLVSGSSETQYF.

The chain uses TRBV10-3 and TRBJ2-5; TCRdb calls TRBD1, which cannot be checked without DNA. Germline assignment: CDR1 ENHRY and CDR2 SYGVKD. There are 15 residues in the CDR3. CDR3 residues: CAISEPQGGGETQYF.

The chain links TRBV9 to TRBJ2-3. Looked up from germline, CDR1 is SGDLS and CDR2 is YYNGEE. This CDR3 is 16 amino acids long. Here the CDR3 reads CASSEVAGVGTDTQYF.

The chain links TRBV29-1 to TRBJ1-2. CDR1 is SQVTM and CDR2 is ANQGSEA in the germline V gene. This CDR3 has 11 amino acids. The CDR3: CSAPSDYGYTF.

This chain connects TRBV12-3 or TRBV12-4 to TRBJ2-1; TCRdb returns TRBD1, unconfirmable since there is no DNA. CDR3 size: 14 residues. The CDR3: CASSFGTGIGEQFF.

The rearrangement joins TRBV7-6 to TRBJ2-1; the TCRdb call, TRBD2, lacks DNA for checking. Looked up from germline, CDR1 is SGHVS and CDR2 is FNYEAQ. The length of the CDR3 is 15 residues. CDR3: CASSPAGLVGQEQFF.

V is TRBV29-1 and J is TRBJ1-1; TCRdb outputs TRBD1, but without DNA this stays unchecked. The CDR3 is 13 residues long. Germline V CDR1 and CDR2: SQVTM, ANQGSEA. CDR3 region: CSVKTGSYTEAFF.

The CDR3 loop reads CASRHRISNQPQHF. V usage is TRBV6-8 and J usage is TRBJ1-5; there is no DNA to check the TCRdb D call of TRBD1. The germline gives CDR1 MNHGY, CDR2 SAAAGT. The CDR3 runs to 14 residues.

This chain joins TRBV19 and TRBJ1-5; TCRdb gives TRBD1 as the D gene, but with no DNA this cannot be confirmed. The CDR3 is 14 residues long. Germline CDR1 LNHDA, CDR2 SQIVND (reference sequence). Here the CDR3 reads CASSTRDGYQPQHF. The full variable domain, in which reference TRBV19 and TRBJ1-5 provide the parts outside the CDR3, is DGGITQSPKYLFRKEGQNVTLSCEQNLNHDAMYWYRQDPGQGLRLIYYSQIVNDFQKGDIAEGYSVSREKKESFPLTVTSAQKNPTAFYLCASSTRDGYQPQHFGDGTRLSIL.

The rearrangement links TRBV12-2 to TRBJ2-3; TCRdb gives TRBD2 as the D gene, but with no DNA this cannot be confirmed. TRBV12-2 is listed as a pseudogene. The CDR3 extends over 17 amino acids. The CDR3 sequence: CASRLARTSGSTDTQYF.

The genes are TRBV7-9 and TRBJ1-1; TCRdb proposes TRBD1, but this gene call is untestable without DNA. The CDR3 covers 14 residues. CDR1 is SEHNR and CDR2 is FQNEAQ in the germline V gene (reference sequence). This chain's CDR3 is CASSSPDGIAEAFF.

The chain employs TRBV4-3 and TRBJ2-1. Germline loops: CDR1 LGHNA, CDR2 YSLEER. The CDR3 is 12 residues long. CDR3 protein: CASSGPPNEQFF.

The chain links TRBV7-2 to TRBJ2-2. The germline gives CDR1 SGHTA, CDR2 FQGNSA. This CDR3 contains 16 residues. CDR3 sequence: CASSLGVTLNTGELFF.

This chain connects TRBV11-2 to TRBJ2-2; there is no DNA to check the TCRdb D call of TRBD1. The germline V gene has CDR1 SGHAT and CDR2 FQNNGV. The CDR3 runs 16 residues. CDR3 region: CASSPYRERATGELFF.

This chain links TRBV4-3 with TRBJ2-7; TCRdb designates TRBD1, a call that cannot be tested without DNA. The CDR3 extends over 15 amino acids. Per germline, CDR1 LGHNA and CDR2 YSLEER. The CDR3 region is CASSLTLQGIGEQYF.

This chain links TRBV2 with TRBJ1-5; TCRdb reports TRBD1, a call that lacks DNA to check it against. Germline loops: CDR1 SNHLY, CDR2 FYNNEI. The CDR3 extends over 15 amino acids. CDR3 in amino acids: CASNKGYRGNQPQHF.

The chain carries TRBV12-3 or TRBV12-4 and TRBJ1-2. The length of the CDR3 is 14 residues. CDR3 sequence: CASSLAVALWGYTF.

The chain uses TRBV27 and TRBJ2-7; TCRdb gives TRBD2 as the D gene, but with no DNA this cannot be confirmed. From germline, CDR1 is MNHEY and CDR2 SMNVEV (reference sequence). The CDR3 consists of 15 residues. CDR3: CASSRGTSGSHEQYF.